Listed here is a single T cell receptor (beta chain). This CDR3 has 15 amino acids. V was trimmed by 3 bases and J by 4 bases, leaving 15 bases between them. Germline loops: CDR1 MNHEY, CDR2 SMNVEV (reference sequence). TCRdb's table, derived via immunoSEQ multiplex PCR, lists solely in-frame clones and lacks some. This table has some 68,000 clones, around 86% appearing once. The data were obtained in a study of OX40 agonist ivuxolimab in advanced cancers. The specimen was CD4+ or CD8+ T cells sorted from blood, collected in a trial of the OX40 agonist ivuxolimab. The TCR originated in an adult with an advanced solid tumor such as melanoma, head and neck, liver or kidney cancer. V gene TRBV27 combines with J gene TRBJ2-5; D tentatively reads TRBD1 or TRBD2 (5 bases each). CDR3 region: CASSLISGAPETQYF. The DNA of the CDR3 is TGTGCCAGCAGTTTGATATCCGGGGCCCCAGAGACCCAGTACTTC.